Listed here are 12 T cell receptor beta chains from one sample, sequenced in a study of control samples from healthy donors and cancer patients (dated by TCRdb to the early 2020s). Libraries were made using the immunoSEQ multiplex PCR assay. Not all clones reach the TCRdb copy of this immuneACCESS table, which keeps in-frame sequences only. Checked studies attribute under half of the gap to unresolved V genes and leave the rest unexplained. The sample profile shows some 130,000 clones; 85% to 95% of them were found once. The ten largest clones add up to 1.5% to 2% of the sample. The specimen was PBMCs. These receptors came from a man in his fifties or sixties with head and neck cancer.

The chain combines TRBV2 with TRBJ2-5; the D gene is possibly TRBD1 (6 bases). The CDR3 contains 13 residues. Between the trimmed V and J ends, which lost 5 bases and 5 bases, there was a span of 12 bases. The V gene's germline CDR1 is SNHLY and CDR2 FYNNEI. The CDR3: CASSTGFRETQYF. CDR3 bases: TGTGCCAGCAGTACAGGGTTCCGGGAGACCCAGTACTTC.

V is TRBV10-3 and J is TRBJ1-6; D might be TRBD1 (5 bases). V was shortened by 10 bases and J by 2 bases, with 15 bases between the two germline ends. Germline assignment: CDR1 ENHRY and CDR2 SYGVKD. This CDR3 spans 15 amino acids. The CDR3 DNA sequence: TGTGCCACCGGTCAACAGGAAGCCTATAATTCACCCCTCCACTTT. Residues: CATGQQEAYNSPLHF.

The chain joins TRBV7-3 to TRBJ1-1, with 8 positions matching TRBD1. Per the germline V gene, CDR1 is SGHTA and CDR2 is FQGTGA. The CDR3 consists of 16 residues. V shed 5 bases, J shed 1 base, and the junction held 9 bases outside the gene matches. The CDR3 coding sequence is TGTGCCAGCAGCAAAACAGGGGGTTGGGGGAACACTGAAGCTTTCTTT. Translating gives CASSKTGGWGNTEAFF.

This chain connects TRBV5-1 to TRBJ1-3, with TRBD1 as a possible D gene (5 bases). V lost 7 bases and J lost 0, with 11 bases in between. This CDR3 has 14 amino acids. Germline V gene data show CDR1 as SGHRS and CDR2 as YFSETQ. For the CDR3, the DNA is TGCGCCAGCCGCTCACAGGACTCTGGAAACACCATATATTTT. It codes for CASRSQDSGNTIYF.

The chain is built from TRBV7-9 and TRBJ2-1; D possibly corresponds to TRBD1 (5 bases). This CDR3 has 14 residues. Deletions cut 5 bases from V and 9 bases from J, with 17 bases between. Germline-derived CDR1 and CDR2 are SEHNR and FQNEAQ (reference sequence). This CDR3 is CASSPYLGTGEQFF. The CDR3 DNA sequence: TGTGCCAGCAGCCCCTATCTAGGCACAGGTGAGCAGTTCTTC.

This clone was counted once. The rearrangement uses TRBV20-1 and TRBJ1-6; unclear D gene. V lost 2 bases, J lost 14 bases, and 10 bases lay in between. Germline CDR1 reads DFQATT; CDR2 reads SNEGSKA (reference sequence). The CDR3 covers 11 residues. In DNA form, the CDR3 reads TGCAGTGCTAGATTCGGGAGGGCCCTCCACTTT. It encodes CSARFGRALHF.

V is TRBV19 and J is TRBJ1-6, with D unresolved. In germline, CDR1 is LNHDA, CDR2 SQIVND (reference sequence). V was clipped by 7 bases and J by 8 bases, with 15 bases between them. This CDR3 is 14 amino acids long. This CDR3 is CASNPTVSYSPLHF. In nucleotides, the CDR3 is TGTGCCAGTAATCCGACCGTTTCGTATTCACCCCTCCACTTT.

The chain is built from TRBV5-1 and TRBJ2-1, with unresolved D. CDR3 length: 16 residues. V was pared by 0 bases and J by 5 bases, with 15 bases between. Germline V gene sequence: CDR1 SGHRS, CDR2 YFSETQ. CDR3 in DNA: TGCGCCAGCAGCTTGGTTATCACCAAAGGAAACAATGAGCAGTTCTTC. Translated: CASSLVITKGNNEQFF.

This clone was picked up one time. The V and J genes are TRBV2 and TRBJ1-5, with 8 bases fitting TRBD1. With 6 bases clipped from V and 11 bases from J, the junction kept 12 bases outside the gene matches. The germline V gene encodes CDR1 SNHLY and CDR2 FYNNEI. CDR3 length equals 14 residues. The CDR3 DNA sequence: TGTGCCAGCAGCGGGACAGGAAGGGAACAGTCCCAGCATTTT. As protein: CASSGTGREQSQHF.

This clone was detected only once. The rearrangement uses TRBV10-3 and TRBJ2-7; D gene uncertain. Deletions cut 6 bases from V and 2 bases from J, with 14 bases between. Per the germline V gene, CDR1 is ENHRY and CDR2 is SYGVKD. The CDR3 spans 14 residues. The CDR3 spells CAIRMQVITYEQYF. Written as DNA, the CDR3 is TGTGCCATCAGGATGCAAGTGATCACCTACGAGCAGTACTTC.

V gene TRBV7-2 combines with J gene TRBJ2-3; unclear D gene. In germline, CDR1 is SGHTA, CDR2 FQGNSA. V was shortened by 0 bases and J by 1 base, with 8 bases between the two germline ends. The CDR3 runs 15 residues. CDR3 amino acids: CASSLAPGGTDTQYF. As DNA, the CDR3 is TGTGCCAGCAGCTTAGCCCCGGGTGGCACAGATACGCAGTATTTT.

The chain employs TRBV12-3 or TRBV12-4 and TRBJ1-1; D gene uncertain. Trimming shortened V by 1 base and J by 7 bases, and 4 bases separated the two germline ends. The CDR3 has 11 amino acids. This chain's CDR3 is CASSLGVEAFF. CDR3 bases: TGTGCCAGCAGTTTAGGGGTTGAAGCTTTCTTT.